The 23 T cell receptor beta chains listed next were all sequenced from one sample in a study of radiotherapy plus CTLA-4 blockade in lung cancer. Libraries were prepared by immunoSEQ multiplex PCR; TCRdb keeps only in-frame clonotypes and omits some of them. The table has 90,000 to 100,000 clones, 60% to 75% seen once. The sequencing here drew on peripheral blood, taken from a patient treated with radiotherapy plus ipilimumab. Every receptor here comes from a human donor with non-small cell lung cancer who had a partial response to radiotherapy plus ipilimumab. Some clones in this sample may be carry-over from other donors' samples.

The chain combines TRBV6-5 with TRBJ2-7, with D maybe TRBD1 (6 bases). Germline CDR1 MNHEY, CDR2 SVGAGI. The CDR3 loop spans 15 amino acids. The V end lost 0 bases, the J end lost 4 bases, and 13 bases lay between the germline ends. CDR3 nucleotide sequence: TGTGCCAGCAGTTACTCGAGGGGACAAAGTTACGAGCAGTACTTC. This translates into CASSYSRGQSYEQYF.

The chain joins TRBV7-9 to TRBJ2-7; 11 nucleotides match TRBD2. The CDR3 loop spans 16 amino acids. Germline values: CDR1 SEHNR, CDR2 FQNEAQ (reference sequence). J lost 1 base, V lost 0 bases, and 2 bases had no gene match. CDR3 protein: CASSLAGLAASYEQYF. In nucleotides, the CDR3 is TGTGCCAGCAGCTTAGCGGGACTAGCGGCTTCCTACGAGCAGTACTTC.

V and J are TRBV5-1 and TRBJ2-1; 11 bases map to TRBD2. The CDR3 sequence is 16 residues long. The V and J ends lost 4 bases and 3 bases, in that order; junction bases with no gene match: 6. Germline V gene lookup returns CDR1 SGHRS and CDR2 YFSETQ. The DNA for the CDR3 is TGCGCCAGCAGCCCAAATCTAGCGGGAGGCTACAATGAGCAGTTCTTC. The encoded protein is CASSPNLAGGYNEQFF.

The genes are TRBV10-2 and TRBJ1-5; TRBD1 might be the D (5 bases). Trimming left V 0 bases short and J 10 bases short, with 13 bases between. CDR3 length equals 14 residues. Germline V lookup: CDR1 WSHSY, CDR2 SAAADI. The CDR3 region is CASSESWGFTPQHF. CDR3 coding DNA: TGCGCCAGCAGTGAGTCGTGGGGCTTCACTCCCCAGCATTTT.

Note on this clone: Because the CDR3's place on the DNA is in doubt, the DNA is left out and the CDR3 is given as listed by TCRdb. The CDR3 loop reads CASSTGERRPSTSQYF. The chain carries TRBV5-1 and TRBJ2-5; whether TRBD2, the table's D call, matches the DNA was not checked. Looked up from germline, CDR1 is SGHRS and CDR2 is YFSETQ. Including both end residues, the CDR3 is 16 amino acids long.

The chain combines TRBV4-2 with TRBJ1-5, with a weak D call TRBD1 (5 bases). The germline V and J ends were trimmed by 1 base and 7 bases, with 23 bases remaining between them. Germline CDR1 is LGHNA and CDR2 is YNFKEQ. The length of the CDR3 is 18 residues. The CDR3 nucleotides are TGTGCCAGCAGCCAAGTGTTCGGTGGACCGTCAAGGGGACAGCCCCAGCATTTT. As protein: CASSQVFGGPSRGQPQHF.

A few counts support this clone. V gene TRBV27 combines with J gene TRBJ1-2, with 8 bases that match TRBD1. CDR1 MNHEY and CDR2 SMNVEV come from the germline V gene (reference sequence). The CDR3 totals 16 residues. The V segment lost 3 bases and the J segment 7 bases; nucleotides outside the gene matches: 13. The CDR3 coding sequence is TGTGCCAGCAGTTTTCGGACAGGGCGGGGGGGAGGTGGCTACACCTTC. Translated, it gives CASSFRTGRGGGGYTF.

The CDR3 loop reads CASSPQGAGGSPLHF. CDR3 nucleotide sequence: TGTGCCAGCAGCCCGCAGGGGGCAGGTGGTTCACCCCTCCACTTT. The chain is built from TRBV16 and TRBJ1-6; 8 bases are shared with TRBD1. V shed 4 bases, J shed 9 bases, and the junction held 8 bases outside the gene matches. The CDR3 consists of 15 residues. The germline gives CDR1 KGHSY, CDR2 FQNENV.

This clone has a handful of counts. The chain links TRBV6-5 to TRBJ1-3; D gene uncertain. Germline CDR1 MNHEY, CDR2 SVGAGI. CDR3 length equals 16 residues. V was shortened by 4 bases and J by 2 bases, with 15 bases between the two germline ends. CDR3 loop: CASSFPGRRTGNTIYF. CDR3 DNA: TGTGCCAGCAGTTTCCCCGGGAGGAGAACTGGAAACACCATATATTTT.

The chain couples TRBV11-2 to TRBJ2-5; TRBD2 matches at 9 bases. V shed 3 bases and J 5 bases; nucleotides not matched to a gene: 10. Germline assignment: CDR1 SGHAT and CDR2 FQNNGV. The CDR3 runs 16 residues. The CDR3 here is CASSFRAGGRKETQYF. Written as DNA, the CDR3 is TGTGCCAGCAGCTTCAGGGCGGGGGGGCGAAAGGAGACCCAGTACTTC.

The genes are TRBV5-1 and TRBJ2-5, with 8 nucleotides matching TRBD2. Germline-derived CDR1 and CDR2 are SGHRS and YFSETQ. With V trimmed by 0 bases and J by 5 bases, 12 bases remained unmatched. This CDR3 has 17 residues. Here the CDR3 reads CASSLDAGAGLGETQYF. The CDR3 DNA reads TGCGCCAGCAGCTTGGATGCGGGTGCGGGACTAGGGGAGACCCAGTACTTC. The full variable domain, completed using reference TRBV5-1 and TRBJ2-5, is KAGVTQTPRYLIKTRGQQVTLSCSPISGHRSVSWYQQTPGQGLQFLFEYFSETQRNKGNFPGRFSGRQFSNSRSEMNVSTLELGDSALYLCASSLDAGAGLGETQYFGPGTRLLVL.

V and J are TRBV18 and TRBJ1-6; 7 nucleotides line up with TRBD1. CDR1 is KGHSH, CDR2 LQKENI, per germline. With V trimmed by 2 bases and J by 6 bases, 16 bases remained unmatched. The CDR3 has 19 residues. The CDR3 reads CASSPSLAGQRFTNSPLHF. In DNA, the CDR3 is TGTGCCAGCTCACCATCTTTGGCGGGACAGCGGTTTACTAATTCACCCCTCCACTTT.

This clone was picked up one time. V usage is TRBV19 and J usage is TRBJ2-7, with a tentative D call TRBD2 (7 bases). This CDR3 has 14 residues. Germline loops: CDR1 LNHDA, CDR2 SQIVND (reference sequence). The ends were cut back, 6 bases at V and 5 bases at J, with 17 bases in the middle. The CDR3 protein is CASRRGGASDEQYF. The DNA of the CDR3 is TGTGCCAGTAGGAGGGGGGGCGCCTCGGACGAGCAGTACTTC.

The rearrangement uses TRBV6-1 and TRBJ2-1; TRBD2 is a possible D gene (5 bases). The CDR3 length is 13 residues. V lost 5 bases, J lost 6 bases, and 11 bases lay in between. The V gene's germline CDR1 is MNHNS and CDR2 SASEGT. The CDR3: CASSTSLGNEQFF. As DNA, the CDR3 is TGTGCCAGCAGTACTAGTTTGGGCAATGAGCAGTTCTTC.

V is TRBV28 and J is TRBJ2-5, with 9 bases lining up with TRBD2. Germline V gene sequence: CDR1 MDHEN, CDR2 SYDVKM. The length of the CDR3 is 16 residues. Trimming at V came to 6 bases and at J to 0 bases, leaving 8 bases not matched to a gene. Here the CDR3 reads CASSFPSGRNQETQYF. In nucleotides, the CDR3 is TGTGCCAGCAGCTTCCCCAGCGGGAGGAACCAAGAGACCCAGTACTTC. Together with reference TRBV28 and TRBJ2-5, the CDR3 gives the full variable domain: DVKVTQSSRYLVKRTGEKVFLECVQDMDHENMFWYRQDPGLGLRLIYFSYDVKMKEKGDIPEGYSVSREKKERFSLILESASTNQTSMYLCASSFPSGRNQETQYFGPGTRLLVL.

V usage is TRBV5-6 and J usage is TRBJ2-2; 8 bases are a match to TRBD1. Germline V gives CDR1 SGHDT, CDR2 YYEEEE. This CDR3 comprises 16 residues. Trimming took 2 bases from V and 1 from J; bases not matched to a gene: 4. Here the CDR3 DNA reads TGTGCCAGCAGCTTCGGGACAGGACTGAACACCGGGGAGCTGTTTTTT. Its translation is CASSFGTGLNTGELFF.

The chain employs TRBV7-6 and TRBJ2-5, with TRBD1 as a possible D gene (6 bases). V was pared by 5 bases and J by 2 bases, with 15 bases between. CDR1 and CDR2 (germline): SGHVS, FNYEAQ. This CDR3 has 15 residues. The CDR3 region has the DNA TGTGCCAGCAGCGAATCATCAGGGGTTCAAGAGACCCAGTACTTC. This encodes CASSESSGVQETQYF.

The rearrangement joins TRBV7-8 to TRBJ2-1, with 10 bases matching TRBD2. Per germline, CDR1 SGHVS and CDR2 FQNEAQ. Trimming took 6 bases from V and 9 from J; bases not matched to a gene: 11. CDR3 size: 15 residues. The CDR3, as DNA: TGTGCCAGCAGACCAACCGGGACTAGCGTGCCTGAGCAGTTCTTC. Encoded protein: CASRPTGTSVPEQFF.

V usage is TRBV7-8 and J usage is TRBJ2-3; D might be TRBD2 (5 bases). Germline loops: CDR1 SGHVS, CDR2 FQNEAQ. CDR3 length: 14 amino acids. V was pared by 3 bases and J by 1 base, with 8 bases between. The CDR3 sequence is CASSLRVGTDTQYF. The CDR3 DNA reads TGTGCCAGCAGCTTGAGGGTTGGCACAGATACGCAGTATTTT.

The chain recombines TRBV28 with TRBJ2-2; 10 bases match TRBD1. V was pared by 8 bases and J by 6 bases, with 15 bases of the junction left unmatched. This CDR3 region has 17 residues. The V gene's germline CDR1 is MDHEN and CDR2 SYDVKM. For the CDR3, the DNA is TGTGCCAGCCACCCTAGCCCGGGACAGGGGACCTCCGGGGAGCTGTTTTTT. Its protein is CASHPSPGQGTSGELFF.

The J gene is TRBJ2-1, the V gene TRBV10-1, with D perhaps matching TRBD2 (5 bases). The germline CDR1 and CDR2 sequences are WNHNN and SYGVQD (reference sequence). The CDR3 contains 13 residues. Deletions cut 0 bases from V and 7 bases from J, with 7 bases between. CDR3 sequence reads: CASSESRGNEQFF. The CDR3 bases are TGCGCCAGCAGTGAGTCGCGAGGGAATGAGCAGTTCTTC.

V gene TRBV18 combines with J gene TRBJ2-1, with TRBD1 identical over 10 bases. CDR1 is KGHSH, CDR2 LQKENI, per germline. V dropped 0 bases and J dropped 8; count of bases not matched to a gene: 4. CDR3 length equals 15 residues. The CDR3 DNA follows: TGTGCCAGCTCACCACCCGGACAGGGGGTGGATGAGCAGTTCTTC. It is translated as CASSPPGQGVDEQFF.

This clone has more than one count but fewer than ten. The chain employs TRBV5-3 and TRBJ1-6; 7 bases are shared with TRBD1. TRBV5-3 carries the ORF label, with uncertain function. The CDR3 contains 14 residues. With 4 bases clipped from V and 8 bases from J, the junction kept 6 bases outside the gene matches. CDR3 DNA sequence: TGTGCCAGAAGCCCCCGCAGGGGGGATTCACCCCTCCACTTT. Its protein product is CARSPRRGDSPLHF.